The 12 T cell receptor beta chains in this list originate from one sample, sequenced in a study of Tregs in tolerant kidney transplant recipients. The antigens for these receptors are not known. Some clones are missing from TCRdb's copy, which holds only in-frame ones; the method was immunoSEQ multiplex PCR. The sample yields about 5,600 clones, around 87% seen once. The sample here was Tregs from blood cultured with allogeneic cells, taken before the transplant. These receptors all come from a human patient who received a combined kidney and bone marrow transplant.

The CDR3 loop is CSATGQPQHF. The CDR3 region has the DNA TGCAGTGCTACCGGTCAGCCCCAGCATTTT. The rearrangement uses TRBV20-1 and TRBJ1-5, with unresolved D. The V end was cut by 4 bases, the J end by 6 bases, with 4 bases between. Germline V gene lookup returns CDR1 DFQATT and CDR2 SNEGSKA (reference sequence). This CDR3 comprises 10 residues.

This clone was seen once. The V call is TRBV19, the J call TRBJ2-4; D may be TRBD1 (6 bases). Deletions cut 4 bases from V and 4 bases from J, with 17 bases between. Germline V gene data show CDR1 as LNHDA and CDR2 as SQIVND (reference sequence). CDR3 length: 16 residues. CDR3 bases: TGTGCCAGTAGTACCGGAACAGGGTACGGTAAAAACATTCAGTACTTC. It encodes CASSTGTGYGKNIQYF.

The genes are TRBV28 and TRBJ1-2; 7 bases are shared with TRBD1. The CDR3 extends over 16 amino acids. The germline gives CDR1 MDHEN, CDR2 SYDVKM. The J segment lost 6 bases and the V segment lost 6 bases, leaving 16 bases of the junction unmatched. CDR3 protein: CASSSPNPNRGHGYTF. For the CDR3, the DNA is TGTGCCAGCAGCTCACCAAACCCCAACAGGGGACATGGCTACACCTTC.

This chain links TRBV29-1 with TRBJ1-1, with 7 bases that match TRBD1. CDR1 SQVTM and CDR2 ANQGSEA come from the germline V gene. Losses at the gene ends were 6 bases for V and 11 bases for J; bases not matched to a gene: 18. The CDR3 is made up of 14 amino acids. CDR3 nucleotides: TGCAGCGTCTTAGACAGGGTTGGGCCAAGACGGGCTTTCTTT. Translated, it gives CSVLDRVGPRRAFF.

The V gene is TRBV27, the J gene TRBJ2-6; perhaps TRBD2 as D (6 bases). With 11 bases removed from V and 12 bases from J, the gap between germline ends came to 23 bases. The CDR3 spans 14 residues. The germline V gene encodes CDR1 MNHEY and CDR2 SMNVEV (reference sequence). In nucleotides, the CDR3 is TGTGCCTCTCATGGCGGGGACGGTTTCGGCGTCCTGACTTTC. It codes for CASHGGDGFGVLTF.

Comment on this clone: At one boundary the junction diverges from the germline segment, which might be a read error. This chain links TRBV7-9 with TRBJ1-1, with 8 bases matching TRBD1. Germline loops: CDR1 SEHNR, CDR2 FQNEAQ (reference sequence). The CDR3 runs to 14 residues. CDR3 bases: TGTGCCAGCAGCTTACAGGGGGCGAACACTAAAGCTTTCTTT. This gives the protein CASSLQGANTKAFF.

This chain links TRBV7-8 with TRBJ2-1; TRBD2 matches at 11 bases. The CDR3 runs 15 residues. Germline CDR1 is SGHVS and CDR2 is FQNEAQ. Losses at the gene ends were 4 bases for V and 4 bases for J; bases not matched to a gene: 3. DNA for the CDR3: TGTGCCAGCAGCTCTTTAGCGGGGGGGTACAATGAGCAGTTCTTC. Residues: CASSSLAGGYNEQFF.

This clone occurred a few times. The chain employs TRBV5-1 and TRBJ1-2; 9 bases are a match to TRBD1. The V gene end was trimmed by 4 bases and the J gene end by 7 bases; junction bases not matched to a gene: 8. The CDR3 contains 14 residues. Germline assignment: CDR1 SGHRS and CDR2 YFSETQ. CDR3 loop: CASSRGQGEAGYTF. DNA of the CDR3: TGCGCCAGCAGCCGGGGACAGGGCGAGGCTGGCTACACCTTC.

This clone is large within its sample. Other DNA sequences in this sample translate to the same CDR3. The rearrangement uses TRBV28 and TRBJ1-3; 10 nucleotides agree with TRBD1. The CDR3 totals 16 residues. The V segment lost 5 bases and the J segment 7 bases; nucleotides outside the gene matches: 11. Germline assignment: CDR1 MDHEN and CDR2 SYDVKM. The CDR3 DNA reads TGTGCCAGCAGTCCACCGTTACCGGGACAGGGGAACACCATATATTTT. Amino acids: CASSPPLPGQGNTIYF.

V is TRBV15 and J is TRBJ2-7; TRBD2 aligns across 10 bases. Unmatched junction bases numbered 4, after V lost 2 bases and J lost 0 bases. The CDR3 contains 16 residues. The germline CDR1 and CDR2 sequences are LNHNV and YYDKDF (reference sequence). CDR3 DNA: TGTGCCACCAGCAGATACCAGCGGGAGGGCTCCTACGAGCAGTACTTC. This translates into CATSRYQREGSYEQYF.

This chain joins TRBV19 and TRBJ2-7; 9 bases line up with TRBD1. CDR1 LNHDA and CDR2 SQIVND come from the germline V gene (reference sequence). The trim removed 3 bases at V and 3 bases at J, leaving 6 bases unmatched. This CDR3 region has 15 residues. In nucleotides, the CDR3 is TGTGCCAGTAGTATTAGGGGACAGGGAGACTACGAGCAGTACTTC. Translating it yields CASSIRGQGDYEQYF.

The chain joins TRBV14 to TRBJ2-7, with D hard to call. CDR3 size: 14 residues. Per germline, CDR1 SGHDN and CDR2 FVKESK. V shed 3 bases and J shed 2 bases, with 11 bases lying between them. The CDR3 sequence is CASSQSDGPYEQYF. For the CDR3, the DNA is TGTGCCAGCAGCCAGTCGGACGGCCCCTACGAGCAGTACTTC.